This T cell receptor (beta chain) was recorded in a study of T cells in Graves' hyperthyroidism and ophthalmopathy. Amplified regions were TCR beta CDR3 sequences from RNA transcripts. TCR CDR3 regions were first amplified by RT-PCR with HTBI primers. TCRdb used MiXCR to reprocess the multiplex PCR reads, holding one entry per CDR3 protein. Among about 290,000 distinct CDR3 sequences listed, approximately 14% were seen once. CDR3 length: 13 amino acids. Looked up from germline, CDR1 is DFQATT and CDR2 is SNEGSKA (reference sequence). V dropped 6 bases and J dropped 1 base, with 10 bases sitting between them. Ten or more counts support this clonotype.

This clonotype was obtained from a woman aged 35 to 49 with Graves' hyperthyroidism. The source material was blood. The rearrangement uses TRBV20-1 and TRBJ2-1; D is possibly TRBD2 (5 bases). Here the CDR3 reads CSARTLSYNEQFF. The CDR3 nucleotides are TGCAGTGCCAGGACTCTATCCTACAATGAGCAGTTCTTC.